Presented here are 17 T cell receptor beta chains from one specimen sequenced in a study of cytomegalovirus exposure and HLA in healthy donors. Primers: 60 Vbeta forward and 13 Jbeta reverse. The repertoire was sequenced with immunoSEQ multiplex PCR; TCRdb's copy has only in-frame clones and lacks some. The data contain a few hundred thousand clones, about nine tenths of them singletons. Sequencing used PBMCs. These receptors came from a girl aged 2-10 years in good health and CMV-seronegative.

The chain recombines TRBV2 with TRBJ1-1; the D gene is possibly TRBD1 (6 bases). The length of the CDR3 is 14 residues. The V gene's germline CDR1 is SNHLY and CDR2 FYNNEI. The V gene lost 4 bases and the J gene lost 4 bases, with 13 bases spanning the gap. CDR3 region: CASSVQGGGTEAFF. CDR3 bases: TGTGCCAGCAGTGTACAGGGTGGAGGCACTGAAGCTTTCTTT.

The CDR3 loop reads CASSSFRETGETEAFF. The CDR3 DNA reads TGTGCCAGCAGCTCCTTTCGAGAGACCGGAGAGACTGAAGCTTTCTTT. The chain combines TRBV5-5 with TRBJ1-1; unclear D gene. The CDR3 has 16 residues. The V end was cut by 3 bases, the J end by 5 bases, with 20 bases between. Germline lookup yields CDR1 SGHKS and CDR2 YYEKEE (reference sequence).

The chain joins TRBV28 to TRBJ1-2; 9 positions agree with TRBD1. Germline CDR1 is MDHEN and CDR2 is SYDVKM. The CDR3 extends over 14 amino acids. Germline trimming cut 6 bases from V and 7 bases from J; bases unmatched to any gene: 9. This chain's CDR3 is CASSPQGARVGYTF. CDR3 nucleotides: TGTGCCAGCAGCCCACAGGGGGCGCGGGTTGGCTACACCTTC.

A single count supports this clone. The V gene is TRBV6-5, the J gene TRBJ2-7; 10 bases agree with TRBD1. The CDR3 spans 14 residues. V lost 8 bases to trimming and J lost 4 bases; unmatched junction nucleotides: 8. CDR1 is MNHEY and CDR2 is SVGAGI in the germline V gene. The CDR3 bases are TGTGCCAGCGACGGTCTGGGACAGGGGTACGAGCAGTACTTC. As protein: CASDGLGQGYEQYF.

This clone was counted a single time. The chain joins TRBV19 to TRBJ2-5, with TRBD2 identical over 9 bases. The germline V gene has CDR1 LNHDA and CDR2 SQIVND (reference sequence). V was clipped by 1 base and J by 5 bases; unmatched bases: 5. The CDR3 spans 15 residues. The DNA of the CDR3 is TGTGCCAGTAGTATAGCCCTAGCGGGAAGGGAGACCCAGTACTTC. This codes for CASSIALAGRETQYF. Full variable domain (missing parts from reference TRBV19 and TRBJ2-5): DGGITQSPKYLFRKEGQNVTLSCEQNLNHDAMYWYRQDPGQGLRLIYYSQIVNDFQKGDIAEGYSVSREKKESFPLTVTSAQKNPTAFYLCASSIALAGRETQYFGPGTRLLVL.

The rearrangement joins TRBV27 to TRBJ1-2; 9 bases are shared with TRBD1. Germline V lookup: CDR1 MNHEY, CDR2 SMNVEV (reference sequence). The CDR3 covers 16 residues. V trimming: 5 bases; J trimming: 5 bases; junction bases outside the gene matches: 12. The CDR3 DNA reads as TGTGCCAGCAGTGTAGGGACAGGGACAGGAGGATATGGCTACACCTTC. Protein sequence: CASSVGTGTGGYGYTF.

The V gene is TRBV19, the J gene TRBJ1-1; possibly TRBD1 for D (6 bases). There are 13 residues in the CDR3. The germline V and J ends were trimmed by 3 bases and 3 bases, with 8 bases remaining between them. Germline CDR1 and CDR2: LNHDA and SQIVND (reference sequence). This chain's CDR3 is CASSIRTDTEAFF. Here the CDR3 DNA reads TGTGCCAGTAGTATTCGGACAGACACTGAAGCTTTCTTT.

The chain carries TRBV10-3 and TRBJ1-5; D is unclear. The germline V gene has CDR1 ENHRY and CDR2 SYGVKD. The CDR3 sequence is 13 residues long. Trimming pared 2 bases from V and 4 bases from J, leaving 6 bases between. CDR3 DNA sequence: TGTGCCATCAGTGAGGGCGGGAATCAGCCCCAGCATTTT. Protein: CAISEGGNQPQHF.

The chain is built from TRBV7-9 and TRBJ2-1; 8 nucleotides align to TRBD2. In germline, CDR1 is SEHNR, CDR2 FQNEAQ (reference sequence). CDR3 size: 18 residues. The junction had 11 bases not matched to a gene; V was cut back by 0 bases and J by 4 bases. The chain's CDR3 is CASSLATPGGDKYNEQFF. The CDR3, as DNA: TGTGCCAGCAGCTTAGCTACACCCGGGGGGGACAAATACAATGAGCAGTTCTTC.

The chain employs TRBV7-2 and TRBJ2-1, with a weak D call TRBD2 (6 bases). Germline CDR1 is SGHTA and CDR2 is FQGNSA. V dropped 5 bases and J dropped 4 bases, with 9 bases sitting between them. CDR3 size: 13 residues. CDR3 nucleotide sequence: TGTGCCAGCAGCCACGGGACTTACAATGAGCAGTTCTTC. As protein: CASSHGTYNEQFF.

The chain uses TRBV2 and TRBJ1-4; no clear D. In germline, CDR1 is SNHLY, CDR2 FYNNEI. The CDR3 covers 15 residues. The ends were cut back, 7 bases at V and 4 bases at J, with 16 bases in the middle. The CDR3 spells CASNLVPAGNEKLFF. The DNA for the CDR3 is TGTGCCAGCAACCTGGTGCCCGCGGGTAATGAAAAACTGTTTTTT.

Of note for this clone: Other DNA sequences in this specimen translate into the identical CDR3. This rearrangement joins TRBV29-1 to TRBJ1-1; D unclear. CDR1 SQVTM and CDR2 ANQGSEA come from the germline V gene. This CDR3 spans 13 amino acids. Trimming pared 1 base from V and 0 bases from J, leaving 6 bases between. The CDR3 loop reads CSVEGRMNTEAFF. The CDR3 bases are TGCAGCGTTGAAGGCAGAATGAACACTGAAGCTTTCTTT.

This clone was counted a single time. This sequence joins TRBV5-1 and TRBJ2-2; TRBD2 matches at 9 bases. CDR3 size: 18 residues. V lost 3 bases to trimming and J lost 2 bases; unmatched junction nucleotides: 11. The germline V gene encodes CDR1 SGHRS and CDR2 YFSETQ. In DNA form, the CDR3 reads TGCGCCAGCAGCTGGGGAGGGCTAGCGGGATCAAACACCGGGGAGCTGTTTTTT. Residues: CASSWGGLAGSNTGELFF. The full variable domain, its missing parts supplied by reference TRBV5-1 and TRBJ2-2, is KAGVTQTPRYLIKTRGQQVTLSCSPISGHRSVSWYQQTPGQGLQFLFEYFSETQRNKGNFPGRFSGRQFSNSRSEMNVSTLELGDSALYLCASSWGGLAGSNTGELFFGEGSRLTVL.

The chain links TRBV6-6 to TRBJ1-5; TRBD1 is a possible D gene (5 bases). CDR3 length: 14 residues. Per germline, CDR1 MNHNY and CDR2 SVGAGI (reference sequence). Trimming cost V 6 bases and J 5 bases, with 14 bases left between them. Here the CDR3 reads CASRPGTYDQPQHF. The CDR3 nucleotides read TGTGCCAGCAGACCCGGGACTTACGATCAGCCCCAGCATTTT.

The table lists this clone with a count of one. The chain joins TRBV7-9 to TRBJ2-5; D gene uncertain. The CDR3 spans 14 residues. V was clipped by 2 bases and J by 2 bases, with 9 bases between them. Germline loops: CDR1 SEHNR, CDR2 FQNEAQ (reference sequence). The CDR3 here is CASSLSVHQETQYF. The CDR3, as DNA: TGTGCCAGCAGCTTATCGGTGCATCAAGAGACCCAGTACTTC.

The chain uses TRBV7-6 and TRBJ2-7; a weak D match, TRBD2 (6 bases). CDR1 and CDR2 (germline): SGHVS, FNYEAQ. V lost 6 bases and J lost 6, with 12 bases in between. The CDR3 is made up of 12 amino acids. For the CDR3, the DNA is TGTGCCAGCAGTGCGGGCGGGGCCGAGCAGTACTTC. It codes for CASSAGGAEQYF.

The gene calls are TRBV29-1 and TRBJ2-1, with 7 bases matching TRBD2. Trimming took 5 bases from V and 6 from J; bases not matched to a gene: 22. Looked up from germline, CDR1 is SQVTM and CDR2 is ANQGSEA. This CDR3 is built from 18 residues. The CDR3 spells CSVYVGIGGTIHPNEQFF. Here the CDR3 DNA reads TGCAGCGTTTACGTTGGCATAGGCGGGACTATACACCCCAATGAGCAGTTCTTC.